The rows below give T cell receptor beta chains drawn from one sample of a study of T cell responses to AZD1222 COVID-19 vaccine. Sequenced by immunoSEQ multiplex PCR; TCRdb stores in-frame clones only, minus some. Altogether about 150,000 clones are present, 88% being singletons, with the ten largest covering 2% to 2.5%. This specimen consisted of peripheral blood, obtained on day 0 of AZD1222 vaccination. These receptors originate from an adult in good health. Each CDR3 is given with its conserved first and last residue. A D gene is named only where the DNA matches it firmly. For some rows the clone size is stated as once, few or many, or as a class when expanded; others skip it.

size	D	V	J	DNA	CDR3
once	TRBD1	TRBV19	TRBJ1-3	TGTGCCAGTAGGGACAGGGTTGGAAACACCATATATTTT	CASRDRVGNTIYF
-	TRBD1	TRBV7-8	TRBJ2-3	TGTGCCAGCAGCCCTCCGGACAGGGTGCGGTATTTT	CASSPPDRVRYF
-	-	TRBV2	TRBJ1-1	TGTGCCAGCAGTGGGGGCGGGAACACTGAAGCTTTCTTT	CASSGGGNTEAFF
few	-	TRBV7-3	TRBJ2-3	TGTGCCAGCAGCTTAGGGGCCAGCAGCACAGATACGCAGTATTTT	CASSLGASSTDTQYF
-	-	TRBV18	TRBJ1-1	TGTGCCAGCTCACCTGGGACGATGAACACTGAAGCTTTCTTT	CASSPGTMNTEAFF
-	-	TRBV28	TRBJ1-6	TGTGCCAGCAGTAACGAAGGGAGGTCACCCCTCCACTTT	CASSNEGRSPLHF
few	-	TRBV12-3/TRBV12-4	TRBJ2-7	TGTGCCAGCAGTTATAAGGGTTACGAGCAGTACTTC	CASSYKGYEQYF
-	-	TRBV19	TRBJ1-3	TGTGCCAGTAGTATTTTCTCAGGGACGAGAGGAAACACCATATATTTT	CASSIFSGTRGNTIYF
-	-	TRBV10-1	TRBJ1-1	TGCGCCAGCAGTAATCGGGGGGTCACTGAAGCTTTCTTT	CASSNRGVTEAFF
-	TRBD1	TRBV2	TRBJ1-1	TGTGCCAGCAAGACAGGGATGAACACTGAAGCTTTCTTT	CASKTGMNTEAFF
few	-	TRBV19	TRBJ2-7	TGTGCCAGTAGTCGACAGGCCCGCTCCTACGAGCAGTACTTC	CASSRQARSYEQYF
-	-	TRBV29-1	TRBJ2-1	TGCAGCGTTGAGACTACAACCTACAATGAGCAGTTCTTC	CSVETTTYNEQFF
-	-	TRBV6-1	TRBJ1-4	TGTGCCAGCAGTGAATACAGGGATCTTAGTGAAAAACTGTTTTTT	CASSEYRDLSEKLFF
-	-	TRBV19	TRBJ1-1	TGTGCCAGTAGTCAGACAGCCACTGAAGCTTTCTTT	CASSQTATEAFF
-	TRBD1	TRBV6-4	TRBJ2-3	TGTGCCAGCAGTGACGGGACAGGGGGCACAGATACGCAGTATTTT	CASSDGTGGTDTQYF
-	TRBD1	TRBV6-1	TRBJ1-2	TGTGCCAGCAGTGCCTTACCCGGACAGGGGGACCGTGGCTACACCTTC	CASSALPGQGDRGYTF
few	TRBD2	TRBV2	TRBJ2-7	TGTGCCAGCAGTGCGGGGGGACGGGAGCAGTACTTC	CASSAGGREQYF
-	-	TRBV10-1	TRBJ1-5	TGCGCCAGCTGGGGGCTTCAGCCCCAGCATTTT	CASWGLQPQHF
-	-	TRBV7-2	TRBJ1-6	TGTGCCAGCAGCTCCTTCCCCCCAGGGAGGCTGGGGATGAATTCACCCCTCCACTTT	CASSSFPPGRLGMNSPLHF
-	TRBD1	TRBV24-1	TRBJ2-7	TGTGCCACCAGTGATTTGGGAGAACAGGGGTACTACGAGCAGTACTTC	CATSDLGEQGYYEQYF
-	-	TRBV5-1	TRBJ2-4	TGCGCCAGCAGCTTGGAAAGGGGTGGGGCCAAAAACATTCAGTACTTC	CASSLERGGAKNIQYF
-	-	TRBV5-1	TRBJ1-2	TGCGCCAGCAGCTTTAATTGGGGAGGTGGTGGCTACACCTTC	CASSFNWGGGGYTF
-	TRBD1	TRBV7-3	TRBJ1-2	TGTGCCAGCAGCCCTACGCTGACAGGGGATGGCTACACCTTC	CASSPTLTGDGYTF
-	TRBD2	TRBV28	TRBJ2-7	TGTGCCAGCAGTCGACTAGCGGGAGGGCAGTACTTC	CASSRLAGGQYF
-	-	TRBV9	TRBJ1-4	TGTGCCAGCAGCGGAGGGGGGACCCTGTTTTTT	CASSGGGTLFF
-	-	TRBV10-3	TRBJ2-1	TGTGCCATCTCAGGGGAGAATAATGAGCAGTTCTTC	CAISGENNEQFF
-	-	TRBV28	TRBJ1-4	TGTGCCAGCAGGCCTACCCCCCCGAAGAGTGAAAAACTGTTTTTT	CASRPTPPKSEKLFF
-	TRBD2	TRBV19	TRBJ2-1	TGTGCCAGTAGTACCCACAGGGTCTCGACTAGCGGGGGTTTAACCTACAATGAGCAGTTCTTC	CASSTHRVSTSGGLTYNEQFF
once	-	TRBV14	TRBJ1-1	TGTGCCAGCAGCCAAGATCAGGCAGGGACACTTAACACTGAAGCTTTCTTT	CASSQDQAGTLNTEAFF
-	-	TRBV19	TRBJ1-1	TGTGCCAGTAGTATAGGACTGAGTTACACTGAAGCTTTCTTT	CASSIGLSYTEAFF
-	-	TRBV7-6	TRBJ2-1	TGTGCCAGCAGCGAGACCCTAGCGACCTACAATGAGCAGTTCTTC	CASSETLATYNEQFF
-	-	TRBV5-1	TRBJ1-5	TGCGCCAGCAGCCCCTCAGGGGGCAATCAGCCCCAGCATTTT	CASSPSGGNQPQHF
once	-	TRBV3-1/TRBV3-2	TRBJ2-6	TGTGCCAGCAGGCCTTCTGGGGCCAACGTCCTGACTTTC	CASRPSGANVLTF
-	-	TRBV27	TRBJ2-1	TGTGCCAGCAGTTTAACGATCATGGGCCTGAATGAGCAGTTCTTC	CASSLTIMGLNEQFF
-	-	TRBV5-1	TRBJ2-5	TGCGCCAGCAGCCGTAGCGGTATCCAAGAGACCCAGTACTTC	CASSRSGIQETQYF
-	TRBD1	TRBV10-3	TRBJ1-2	TGTGCCATCAGTGAGGACAGGGTAAATGGCTACACCTTC	CAISEDRVNGYTF
once	TRBD1	TRBV19	TRBJ2-7	TGTGCCAGTAGTATCACCCGGGACAGGCTATACGAGCAGTACTTC	CASSITRDRLYEQYF
-	-	TRBV5-1	TRBJ1-1	TGCGCCAGCAGCTTGGCCGGGGGGCGCGAGGCTTTCTTT	CASSLAGGREAFF